The 27 T cell receptor beta chains below come from one sample, sequenced in a study of radiation and T cells in renal cell carcinoma (dated by TCRdb to about 2020). Library method: the immunoSEQ multiplex PCR assay. Imported from immuneACCESS, the table was reduced by TCRdb to in-frame sequences with V and J called. These copies leave out some clones; in studies compared against another copy, an unresolved V gene accounts for under half, and the cause of the remainder is not known. The sample includes approximately 90,000 clones, with 65% to 90% observed a single time. The ten largest clones take up 7% to 9% of the sample. Read against the paper, the sample's time point label means: baseline pretreatment blood. What this sample's treatment or condition label stands for: 15 Gy SBRT to primary tumor, nephrectomy 4 weeks later. The material was blood, obtained from a patient whose treatment included radiotherapy and nephrectomy. The receptors shown here come from a man aged 50 to 60 with renal cell carcinoma.

This clone was seen once. The genes are TRBV19 and TRBJ2-3; 8 bases map to TRBD1. The V gene end was trimmed by 4 bases and the J gene end by 4 bases; junction bases not matched to a gene: 10. Looked up from germline, CDR1 is LNHDA and CDR2 is SQIVND (reference sequence). CDR3 length: 16 residues. The CDR3 bases are TGTGCCAGTAGTACCCCAGGGGGCGTTAGACCAGATACGCAGTATTTT. Residues: CASSTPGGVRPDTQYF. Based on the CDR3 plus reference TRBV19 and TRBJ2-3, the full variable domain is DGGITQSPKYLFRKEGQNVTLSCEQNLNHDAMYWYRQDPGQGLRLIYYSQIVNDFQKGDIAEGYSVSREKKESFPLTVTSAQKNPTAFYLCASSTPGGVRPDTQYFGPGTRLTVL.

This chain uses TRBV27 with TRBJ2-7, with TRBD2 matching over 8 bases. V trimming: 4 bases; J trimming: 3 bases; junction bases outside the gene matches: 8. Germline assignment: CDR1 MNHEY and CDR2 SMNVEV (reference sequence). The CDR3 runs to 15 residues. The chain's CDR3 is CASSSIAGRYYEQYF. CDR3 in DNA: TGTGCCAGCAGTTCAATAGCGGGAAGGTACTACGAGCAGTACTTC.

V and J are TRBV7-2 and TRBJ2-2; 7 bases map to TRBD2. J was trimmed by 7 bases and V by 4 bases; bases with no gene match: 9. Germline assignment: CDR1 SGHTA and CDR2 FQGNSA. The CDR3 totals 15 residues. CDR3 in DNA: TGTGCCAGCAGCTCCCCACTCGGACTAGGCGGGGAGCTGTTTTTT. Translated: CASSSPLGLGGELFF.

This clone was detected only a few times. CDR3 in DNA: TGTGCCAGCAGCTTGAAAATCGTGTGGGGGACTGAAGCTTTCTTT. This codes for CASSLKIVWGTEAFF. This chain uses TRBV5-6 with TRBJ1-1; D is perhaps TRBD1 (5 bases). V lost 1 base and J lost 5, with 15 bases in between. The CDR3 extends over 15 amino acids. Germline-derived CDR1 and CDR2 are SGHDT and YYEEEE.

The rearrangement joins TRBV6-4 to TRBJ2-3, with D possibly matching TRBD2 (5 bases). The germline V and J ends were trimmed by 0 bases and 0 bases, with 7 bases remaining between them. This CDR3 is 15 amino acids long. Germline CDR1 is MRHNA and CDR2 is SNTAGT. The CDR3 DNA is TGTGCCAGCAGTGACTCACCGGGGAGCACAGATACGCAGTATTTT. Its translation: CASSDSPGSTDTQYF.

The rearrangement uses TRBV2 and TRBJ1-2; 7 bases are shared with TRBD1. The CDR3 is made up of 15 amino acids. Germline CDR1 reads SNHLY; CDR2 reads FYNNEI. The junction had 8 bases not matched to a gene; V was cut back by 2 bases and J by 5 bases. In DNA, the CDR3 is TGTGCCAGCAGTGAATCAGAGGGGGCATGGTATGGCTACACCTTC. This sequence encodes CASSESEGAWYGYTF.

V and J are TRBV2 and TRBJ1-2; D remains unclear. The V gene lost 8 bases and the J gene lost 8 bases, with 9 bases spanning the gap. From germline, CDR1 is SNHLY and CDR2 FYNNEI. The CDR3 covers 10 residues. This chain's CDR3 is CASGELGYTF. The CDR3 nucleotides are TGTGCCAGCGGGGAATTAGGCTACACCTTC. Supplemented by reference TRBV2 and TRBJ1-2, the full variable domain reads EPEVTQTPSHQVTQMGQEVILRCVPISNHLYFYWYRQILGQKVEFLVSFYNNEISEKSEIFDDQFSVERPDGSNFTLKIRSTKLEDSAMYFCASGELGYTFGSGTRLTVV.

The chain uses TRBV6-6 and TRBJ2-7; tentative D call: TRBD1 (6 bases). CDR1 MNHNY and CDR2 SVGAGI come from the germline V gene (reference sequence). V shed 6 bases and J shed 5 bases, with 8 bases lying between them. CDR3 length: 11 amino acids. CDR3 amino acids: CASRKGDEQYF. CDR3 in DNA: TGTGCCAGCAGAAAGGGGGACGAGCAGTACTTC.

The rearrangement uses TRBV6-1 and TRBJ1-3, with TRBD1 matching 7 bases. V lost 9 bases, J lost 3 bases, and 8 bases stayed unmatched. The CDR3 runs 14 residues. The V gene's germline CDR1 is MNHNS and CDR2 SASEGT. The CDR3 here is CASRQGGDGNTIYF. CDR3 sequence (DNA): TGTGCCAGTAGACAGGGAGGGGATGGAAACACCATATATTTT.

The V and J genes are TRBV6-5 and TRBJ2-7, with D hard to call. V lost 6 bases and J 3 bases, leaving 6 bases between the germline ends. The V gene's germline CDR1 is MNHEY and CDR2 SVGAGI. This CDR3 contains 11 residues. CDR3 in DNA: TGTGCCAGCAGAATCAGCTACGAGCAGTACTTC. It encodes CASRISYEQYF.

The chain has TRBV5-4 and TRBJ1-4; 7 nucleotides align to TRBD1. The CDR3 has 14 residues. The J segment lost 7 bases and the V segment lost 6 bases, leaving 9 bases of the junction unmatched. Germline CDR1 is SGHNT and CDR2 is YYREEE (reference sequence). The CDR3 loop is CASTTRGAREKLFF. The CDR3 bases are TGTGCCAGCACCACCAGGGGGGCGCGTGAAAAACTGTTTTTT.

The rearrangement uses TRBV19 and TRBJ2-7; TRBD1 matches at 8 bases. This CDR3 has 15 residues. The trim removed 6 bases at V and 2 bases at J, leaving 9 bases unmatched. Germline-derived CDR1 and CDR2 are LNHDA and SQIVND (reference sequence). The CDR3 loop reads CASSSGTGATYEQYF. The CDR3 region has the DNA TGTGCCAGTAGCTCCGGGACAGGAGCTACCTACGAGCAGTACTTC.

The chain links TRBV2 to TRBJ1-5; TRBD1 is a possible D gene (6 bases). The CDR3 runs to 14 residues. V was shortened by 6 bases and J by 7 bases, with 16 bases between the two germline ends. In germline, CDR1 is SNHLY, CDR2 FYNNEI. In DNA form, the CDR3 reads TGTGCCAGCAGGGGGGACACCTCAGGGCAGCCCCAGCATTTT. Translation: CASRGDTSGQPQHF.

This clone occurred once. The chain has TRBV29-1 and TRBJ1-2; D is unresolved. V lost 5 bases and J 4 bases, leaving 14 bases between the germline ends. Germline CDR1 is SQVTM and CDR2 is ANQGSEA. The CDR3 runs 13 residues. The CDR3 coding sequence is TGCAGCGTTTTCTTTTTGGGGAGCTATGGCTACACCTTC. Its translation: CSVFFLGSYGYTF.

The V gene is TRBV5-1, the J gene TRBJ1-1; D not certain. V was shortened by 3 bases and J by 0 bases, with 12 bases between the two germline ends. Germline loops: CDR1 SGHRS, CDR2 YFSETQ. The CDR3 loop spans 15 amino acids. CDR3 sequence reads: CASSSAPTLNTEAFF. The CDR3 DNA reads TGCGCCAGCAGCTCCGCTCCAACCCTGAACACTGAAGCTTTCTTT.

V is TRBV4-1 and J is TRBJ2-6; the D is unclear. Germline CDR1 is MGHRA and CDR2 is YSYEKL. V lost 1 base and J 0 bases, leaving 4 bases between the germline ends. The CDR3 has 15 amino acids. CDR3 in DNA: TGCGCCAGCAGCCAAGGCCACTCTGGGGCCAACGTCCTGACTTTC. Encoded protein: CASSQGHSGANVLTF.

CDR3 coding DNA: TGTGCCAGCAGGGACGGATCCGTCGGCTACACCTTC. It translates to CASRDGSVGYTF. The gene calls are TRBV25-1 and TRBJ1-2; D remains unclear. Germline CDR1 and CDR2: MGHDK and SYGVNS. This CDR3 region has 12 residues. The V and J ends lost 6 bases and 8 bases respectively, with 13 bases between them.

The chain couples TRBV7-9 to TRBJ2-1; D is perhaps TRBD1 or TRBD2 (5 bases each). The V gene lost 4 bases and the J gene lost 12 bases, with 19 bases spanning the gap. Germline-derived CDR1 and CDR2 are SEHNR and FQNEAQ (reference sequence). CDR3 length: 14 residues. CDR3 bases: TGTGCCAGCAGCTCGGTCCCGGGACGGCGCTGGCAGTTCTTC. Translated: CASSSVPGRRWQFF.

This chain links TRBV5-1 with TRBJ1-1, with TRBD1 as a possible D gene (5 bases). The germline CDR1 and CDR2 sequences are SGHRS and YFSETQ. The CDR3 consists of 11 residues. CDR3 sequence: CTPRKGTEAFF. CDR3 in DNA: TGCACACCTCGGAAGGGGACTGAAGCTTTCTTT.

This clone appeared a single time. The chain recombines TRBV30 with TRBJ2-1; a possible D gene is TRBD1 (6 bases). The CDR3 extends over 13 amino acids. Trimming removed 0 bases at V and 7 bases at J, with 10 bases between. Germline lookup yields CDR1 GTSNPN and CDR2 SVGIG (reference sequence). The CDR3 DNA follows: TGTGCCTGGAGTGTACAGGGCGTAAATGAGCAGTTCTTC. Its protein product is CAWSVQGVNEQFF. Looking up the rest from reference TRBV30 and TRBJ2-1 gives the full variable domain: SQTIHQWPATLVQPVGSPLSLECTVEGTSNPNLYWYRQAAGRGLQLLFYSVGIGQISSEVPQNLSASRPQDRQFILSSKKLLLSDSGFYLCAWSVQGVNEQFFGPGTRLTVL.

This clone occurred once. V and J are TRBV28 and TRBJ1-5; D may be TRBD1 (5 bases). CDR1 MDHEN and CDR2 SYDVKM come from the germline V gene. The V end lost 2 bases, the J end lost 4 bases, and 9 bases lay between the germline ends. This CDR3 has 14 amino acids. CDR3 residues: CASSLGGVNQPQHF. The CDR3 DNA is TGTGCCAGCAGTTTAGGGGGTGTGAATCAGCCCCAGCATTTT.

The chain has TRBV9 and TRBJ2-1; possibly TRBD2 for D (6 bases). Trimming stripped 3 bases from V and 0 bases from J, with 7 bases between. From germline, CDR1 is SGDLS and CDR2 YYNGEE. There are 14 residues in the CDR3. CDR3 nucleotide sequence: TGTGCCAGCAGCGCGACTAGCTCCTACAATGAGCAGTTCTTC. It specifies CASSATSSYNEQFF.

The rearrangement links TRBV10-3 to TRBJ2-5; the match to TRBD2 covers 13 bases. The CDR3 loop spans 13 amino acids. Germline values: CDR1 ENHRY, CDR2 SYGVKD. V was pared by 10 bases and J by 3 bases, with 2 bases of the junction left unmatched. The CDR3: CATGLAGEETQYF. The DNA of the CDR3 is TGTGCCACAGGACTAGCGGGGGAAGAGACCCAGTACTTC.

The genes are TRBV28 and TRBJ2-6; 10 positions agree with TRBD1. The CDR3 loop spans 17 amino acids. V lost 6 bases and J lost 0; bases outside the gene matches: 5. Germline V gene lookup returns CDR1 MDHEN and CDR2 SYDVKM. The CDR3 sequence: CASSRGTGASGANVLTF. The CDR3 DNA reads as TGTGCCAGCAGCCGAGGGACAGGGGCCTCTGGGGCCAACGTCCTGACTTTC.

The chain carries TRBV4-3 and TRBJ1-2, with a weak D call TRBD1 (6 bases). The germline V and J ends were trimmed by 4 bases and 3 bases, with 15 bases remaining between them. The CDR3 has 15 residues. The germline CDR1 and CDR2 sequences are LGHNA and YSLEER. As DNA, the CDR3 is TGCGCCAGCAGCCGGCGAGGGGGGATCGACTATGGCTACACCTTC. Translated: CASSRRGGIDYGYTF.

The CDR3 region has the DNA TGTGCCAGCAGTTTATCTGGGACGGGAAACATTCAGTACTTC. It translates to CASSLSGTGNIQYF. This chain links TRBV27 with TRBJ2-4; D may be TRBD1 or TRBD2 (5 bases each). This CDR3 region has 14 residues. Germline CDR1 is MNHEY and CDR2 is SMNVEV (reference sequence). V lost 0 bases and J 6 bases, leaving 9 bases between the germline ends.

The rearrangement links TRBV9 to TRBJ2-1, with a weak D call TRBD2 (6 bases). Trimming took 1 base from V and 10 from J, leaving 12 bases between them. Per germline, CDR1 SGDLS and CDR2 YYNGEE. The CDR3 extends over 13 amino acids. The chain's CDR3 is CASSVSGRGEQFF. The DNA of the CDR3 is TGTGCCAGCAGCGTATCAGGGCGGGGAGAGCAGTTCTTC. Using reference TRBV9 and TRBJ2-1 for the parts outside the CDR3, the full variable domain is DSGVTQTPKHLITATGQRVTLRCSPRSGDLSVYWYQQSLDQGLQFLIQYYNGEERAKGNILERFSAQQFPDLHSELNLSSLELGDSALYFCASSVSGRGEQFFGPGTRLTVL.